This T cell receptor beta chain was recorded in a study of cytomegalovirus exposure and HLA in healthy donors. Germline V gene sequence: CDR1 LGHNA, CDR2 YSLEER. This CDR3 comprises 15 residues. The ends were cut back, 1 base at V and 0 bases at J, with 10 bases in the middle. 13 Jbeta primers and 60 Vbeta primers were used for the PCR. Sequencing was performed with immunoSEQ multiplex PCR; in TCRdb, only in-frame clones are kept and a portion is missing. This listing includes about 140,000 clones. Every donor was a healthy person donating bone marrow. V is TRBV4-3 and J is TRBJ2-7; TRBD2 is a possible D gene (6 bases). The sequenced sample was PBMCs. The TCR sequence derives from a male donor in good health and CMV-seronegative. The CDR3 nucleotides are TGCGCCAGCAGCCAAGTGGCGGGATTCTCCTACGAGCAGTACTTC. Translating it yields CASSQVAGFSYEQYF.